A selection of T cell receptor beta chains follows, all from one sample in a study of OX40 agonist ivuxolimab in advanced cancers. Profiled with immunoSEQ multiplex PCR; TCRdb holds only in-frame clones, not every one. This sample has about 86,000 clones, with approximately 88% found just once. The sample here was CD4+ or CD8+ T cells sorted from blood, taken in a trial of the OX40 agonist ivuxolimab. These TCRs come from an adult with an advanced solid tumor such as melanoma, head and neck, liver or kidney cancer. Each CDR3 is given with its conserved first and last residue. A D gene is named only where the DNA matches it firmly. Not all rows give a size; the values are once, few, many and, for expanded clones, a class.

NA	TRBJ1-1	NA	TRBV6-1	TGTGCCAGCAGTGTGCTTGTTAACACTGAAGCTTTCTTT	CASSVLVNTEAFF
NA	TRBJ2-3	NA	TRBV15	TGTGCCACCAGCAGGCGGGGCGGGACGACAGATACGCAGTATTTT	CATSRRGGTTDTQYF
NA	TRBJ1-2	NA	TRBV14	TGTGCCAGCAGCCAAGGAGTTAACTATGGCTACACCTTC	CASSQGVNYGYTF
once	TRBJ2-2	NA	TRBV23-1	TGCGCCAGCACGTCACAGGGGAGGAGAGCCGGGGAGCTGTTTTTT	CASTSQGRRAGELFF
NA	TRBJ1-1	TRBD1	TRBV5-1	TGCGCCAGCAGCTCTGAGGGGGCGCGGACTTTCTTT	CASSSEGARTFF
NA	TRBJ1-5	TRBD1	TRBV19	TGTGCCAGTAGTATATCACAAAGAACAGGGGGAACTCAGCCCCAGCATTTT	CASSISQRTGGTQPQHF
NA	TRBJ2-1	TRBD2	TRBV9	TGTGCCAGCAGCGTAGGTAGCGGGAGTGAAAATGAGCAGTTCTTC	CASSVGSGSENEQFF
NA	TRBJ1-6	NA	TRBV27	TGTGCCAGCAGTTTAATAAGGAGTAATTCACCCCTCCACTTT	CASSLIRSNSPLHF
NA	TRBJ2-3	NA	TRBV7-7	TGTGCTAGCAGCTTAGGAGGGGACACAGATACGCAGTATTTT	CASSLGGDTDTQYF
few	TRBJ1-2	TRBD1	TRBV10-3	TGTGCCATCAGTGACAGGGGGCGAGGGTTCGATGGCTACACCTTC	CAISDRGRGFDGYTF
NA	TRBJ1-3	NA	TRBV5-4	TGTGCCAGCAGCTTAGGTGAGAGCTCTGGAAACACCATATATTTT	CASSLGESSGNTIYF
NA	TRBJ1-2	NA	TRBV6-5	TGTGCCAGCAGTACTAGGACGTTTGGCTACACCTTC	CASSTRTFGYTF
NA	TRBJ2-3	TRBD2	TRBV5-4	TGTGCCAGCAGCTCCGGGACTAGGGGTGGTGCAGATACGCAGTATTTT	CASSSGTRGGADTQYF
NA	TRBJ1-5	NA	TRBV7-8	TGTGCCAGCAGCTTAAAGGAGGGCACTCAGCCCCAGCATTTT	CASSLKEGTQPQHF
NA	TRBJ2-2	TRBD1	TRBV6-1	TGTGCCAGCAGCCCCAGGACAGGGGTTACCGGGGAGCTGTTTTTT	CASSPRTGVTGELFF
NA	TRBJ2-2	NA	TRBV5-6	TGTGCCAGCAGCTTTAGGCGGGCAGATAAGGCCGGGGAGCTGTTTTTT	CASSFRRADKAGELFF
NA	TRBJ2-7	NA	TRBV27	TGTGCCAGCAGTTTAAGGGGTGACTACGAGCAGTACTTC	CASSLRGDYEQYF
NA	TRBJ2-1	TRBD1	TRBV13	TGTGCCAGCAGCTCACGGGACAGGGGGCTCTACAATGAGCAGTTCTTC	CASSSRDRGLYNEQFF
NA	TRBJ2-5	NA	TRBV7-2	TGTGCCAGCAGCCAGCAATTAGAGACCCAGTACTTC	CASSQQLETQYF
once	TRBJ1-1	NA	TRBV29-1	TGCAGCATACGCGCCAACACTGAAGCTTTCTTT	CSIRANTEAFF
NA	TRBJ2-1	NA	TRBV7-6	TGTGCCAGCAGCCCCGTGGAGGGGGGGCCCCCAAAGTTCTTC	CASSPVEGGPPKFF
NA	TRBJ2-3	TRBD2	TRBV5-1	TGCGCCAGCAGCTCCGGGACTAGCGGAGATACGCAGTATTTT	CASSSGTSGDTQYF
NA	TRBJ1-1	NA	TRBV25-1	TGTGCCAGCAGTCGGCGAGGGGGGAGCGTCACTGAAGCTTTCTTT	CASSRRGGSVTEAFF
NA	TRBJ2-3	NA	TRBV28	TGTGCCAGCAGTTGGGACACTCTGGGAGATACGCAGTATTTT	CASSWDTLGDTQYF
NA	TRBJ1-1	NA	TRBV28	TGTGCCAGCAACCCCATCCGAGGAGGCACTGAAGCTTTCTTT	CASNPIRGGTEAFF
NA	TRBJ2-3	NA	TRBV15	TGTGCCACCAGCAGAAGGGGGGTCTTTACGCAGTATTTT	CATSRRGVFTQYF
NA	TRBJ1-2	NA	TRBV19	TGTGCCAGTAGTATAGTCGGCCGAGACTATGGCTACACCTTC	CASSIVGRDYGYTF
NA	TRBJ1-1	NA	TRBV7-3	TGTGCCAGCAGCTTATTAGGTTCGGACACTGAAGCTTTCTTT	CASSLLGSDTEAFF
NA	TRBJ2-6	NA	TRBV19	TGTGCCAGTAAAGTTCAGGATTTCTCTGGGGCCAACGTCCTGACTTTC	CASKVQDFSGANVLTF
NA	TRBJ1-1	TRBD1	TRBV28	TGTGCCAGCAGTTATGCAGGGGGCCACACTGAAGCTTTCTTT	CASSYAGGHTEAFF
NA	TRBJ1-1	NA	TRBV10-1	TGCGCCAGCAGTGAGTCCTTCAGTAGGACGGGAGGGACTGAAGCTTTCTTT	CASSESFSRTGGTEAFF
once	TRBJ1-1	NA	TRBV19	TGTGCCAGTAGCCCACTAGGGGGGACTGAAGCTTTCTTT	CASSPLGGTEAFF
NA	TRBJ2-5	NA	TRBV5-5	TGTGCCAGCAGCTTGAGAGCAGAAGAGACCCAGTACTTC	CASSLRAEETQYF
NA	TRBJ2-2	NA	TRBV10-1	TGCGCCAGCAGTGTTGGGTCACCGGGGGAGCTGTTTTTT	CASSVGSPGELFF
once	TRBJ2-3	TRBD1	TRBV19	TGTGCCAGCTCCGGGACAGGGGCTACAGATACGCAGTATTTT	CASSGTGATDTQYF
NA	TRBJ2-7	TRBD2	TRBV7-2	TGTGCCAGCAGCTTTGGGACTAGCGGGGCCGGATCCTACGAGCAGTACTTC	CASSFGTSGAGSYEQYF
once	TRBJ2-3	NA	TRBV4-3	TGCGCCAGCAGCCAAGAACGAAGAGATACGCAGTATTTT	CASSQERRDTQYF
NA	TRBJ2-1	NA	TRBV28	TGTGCCAGCACACGGCCCCTTTACAATGAGCAGTTCTTC	CASTRPLYNEQFF
NA	TRBJ2-7	NA	TRBV27	TGTGCCAGCAGTTTATATCGCAACTCCTACGAGCAGTACTTC	CASSLYRNSYEQYF
few	TRBJ2-5	NA	TRBV7-6	TGTGCCAGCAGCATAAAAGAGACCCAGTACTTC	CASSIKETQYF
once	TRBJ1-1	NA	TRBV7-3	TGTGCCAGCAGCTTAAGTCGGACGAACACTGAAGCTTTCTTT	CASSLSRTNTEAFF
NA	TRBJ1-1	NA	TRBV5-1	TGCGCCAGCAGCCCGTCGGGGAACACTGAAGCTTTCTTT	CASSPSGNTEAFF
NA	TRBJ1-1	TRBD1	TRBV7-9	TGTGCCAGCAGCTCCCGGGACAGAACTGAAGCTTTCTTT	CASSSRDRTEAFF
NA	TRBJ2-7	NA	TRBV2	TGTGCCAGCAGCCTGACAGGGAGGGGTTTTGGGTTCGAGCAGTACTTC	CASSLTGRGFGFEQYF
few	TRBJ2-5	TRBD2	TRBV19	TGTGCCACCAGGACTAGCGGAGAAGAGACCCAGTACTTC	CATRTSGEETQYF
NA	TRBJ1-3	NA	TRBV19	TGTGCCAGTTCCTTTGACAGCTCTGGAAACACCATATATTTT	CASSFDSSGNTIYF
NA	TRBJ1-5	NA	TRBV9	TGTGCCAGCAGCGTAGGCTACGATGGGTCCCAGCATTTT	CASSVGYDGSQHF
NA	TRBJ2-3	TRBD2	TRBV19	TGTGCCAGTAGGAAAAAACTAGCGGGGGTGGTAGATACGCAGTATTTT	CASRKKLAGVVDTQYF
NA	TRBJ1-1	NA	TRBV4-1	TGCGCCAGCAGCCAATTACGGACAAGGGCTCCCACTGAAGCTTTCTTT	CASSQLRTRAPTEAFF
NA	TRBJ2-7	NA	TRBV20-1	TGCAGTGCTAAGGGAGCAACCGAGCAGTACTTC	CSAKGATEQYF
NA	TRBJ2-2	TRBD1	TRBV28	TGTGCCAGCATCCCCGACCGGGACAGGGACACCGGGGAGCTGTTTTTT	CASIPDRDRDTGELFF
NA	TRBJ1-4	NA	TRBV7-6	TGTGCCAGCAGTTCAAAGGGACACGCGAATGAAAAACTGTTTTTT	CASSSKGHANEKLFF
NA	TRBJ2-7	NA	TRBV6-1	TGTGCCAGCAGTGAGGTCTCCTCGGGGGAAGTCTTC	CASSEVSSGEVF
NA	TRBJ2-5	NA	TRBV6-4	TGTGCCAGCAGTGTATCAGGGGCGCAGTACTTC	CASSVSGAQYF
once	TRBJ2-1	TRBD2	TRBV30	TGTGCCTGGAGTGGTCTAGCGGTTTACAATGAGCAGTTCTTC	CAWSGLAVYNEQFF
once	TRBJ2-5	NA	TRBV19	TGTGCCAGTAGTCCTCGGGCCAACCCCCAAGAGACCCAGTACTTC	CASSPRANPQETQYF
NA	TRBJ2-3	NA	TRBV6-5	TGTGCCAGCAGTTACTCCCCCGTGGGGGGCACAGATACGCAGTATTTT	CASSYSPVGGTDTQYF
NA	TRBJ1-2	TRBD1	TRBV7-9	TGTGCCAGCAGCGCGGGACAGGTTGGCTATGGCTACACCTTC	CASSAGQVGYGYTF
NA	TRBJ2-3	TRBD2	TRBV27	TGTGCCAGCAGCCAGAGGCAGGGACTAATTCTTGGAGATACGCAGTATTTT	CASSQRQGLILGDTQYF
NA	TRBJ2-2	TRBD1	TRBV6-1	TGTGCCAGCAGTGTCCAGGGGGTAGCGAACACCGGGGAGCTGTTTTTT	CASSVQGVANTGELFF